This is a list of T cell receptor beta chains from one sample in a study of beta chain features in type 1 diabetes. TCRdb's copy holds only in-frame clones and misses some; the assay was immunoSEQ multiplex PCR. The data hold roughly 700,000 clones, with about an eighth observed a single time. Sequenced sample: naive CD4+ T cells from blood. The source is a man aged 18 to 29 with type 1 diabetes. Each CDR3 is given with its conserved first and last residue. Each record gives: clone size, D gene, J gene, V gene, CDR3 DNA, CDR3 protein. D genes are given only for firm matches. Clone size is not always given. Where it is, it says once, few, many or a class for expanded clones.

>.|TRBD1|TRBJ1-1|TRBV18
TGTGCCAGCTCACTGGACAGGGGAGGATCGGGCACTGAAGCTTTCTTT
CASSLDRGGSGTEAFF
>.|.|TRBJ2-1|TRBV30
TGTGCCTGGAAATTTCCCCGGCGCAATGAGCAGTTCTTC
CAWKFPRRNEQFF
>few|.|TRBJ2-3|TRBV5-1
TGCGCCAGCAGCTCCCTTTTTGCGGGAAGCACAGATACGCAGTATTTT
CASSSLFAGSTDTQYF
>.|.|TRBJ2-5|TRBV5-4
TGTGCCAGCAGCCCCGGTCGTTGGGGGGAAGAGACCCAGTACTTC
CASSPGRWGEETQYF
>few|.|TRBJ1-2|TRBV30
TGTGCCTGGAGTGATCGGGAGGGTATCTATGGCTACACCTTC
CAWSDREGIYGYTF
>.|.|TRBJ2-5|TRBV7-2
TGTGCCAGCACCCCAGGCCGAGAGACCCAGTACTTC
CASTPGRETQYF
>.|.|TRBJ1-5|TRBV4-1
TGCGCCAGCAGCCCCCGGGATGGTCGTAGCAATCAGCCCCAGCATTTT
CASSPRDGRSNQPQHF
>few|.|TRBJ2-2|TRBV10-3
TGTGCCATCCCTAGGGGACAACTTACCGGGGAGCTGTTTTTT
CAIPRGQLTGELFF
>few|TRBD2|TRBJ2-5|TRBV4-1
TGCGCCAGCAGCCAACCTTTTCGGGGGGTGGAGGAGACCCAGTACTTC
CASSQPFRGVEETQYF
>few|.|TRBJ1-5|TRBV19
TGTGCCAGTAGACCCCCGGGGATCAGCCTCAATCAGCCCCAGCATTTT
CASRPPGISLNQPQHF
>.|TRBD2|TRBJ2-3|TRBV14
TGTGCCAGCAGCCTGGGCGGGGGGACAGATACGCAGTATTTT
CASSLGGGTDTQYF
>.|TRBD2|TRBJ2-2|TRBV4-1
TGCGCCAGCAGCCAAGGGGCGGGGGTTCGAAGTGCCGGGGAGCTGTTTTTT
CASSQGAGVRSAGELFF
>.|TRBD1|TRBJ1-6|TRBV6-6
TGTGCCAGCAGTCTCTCGGGACAGCCCGATAATTCACCCCTCCACTTT
CASSLSGQPDNSPLHF
>few|.|TRBJ1-1|TRBV7-9
TGTGCCAGCAGCTGGGTGGTCGACACTGAAGCTTTCTTT
CASSWVVDTEAFF
>.|.|TRBJ1-3|TRBV30
TGTGCCTACACCCGGGGCTCTGGAAACACCATATATTTT
CAYTRGSGNTIYF
>.|.|TRBJ2-7|TRBV7-2
TGTGCCAGCAGCACACCAACCGGGGCCCCGGCCGAGCAGTACTTC
CASSTPTGAPAEQYF
>few|TRBD1|TRBJ1-5|TRBV7-8
TGTGCCAGCAGCTCATCTTACTACAGGGGGGCTCAGCCCCAGCATTTT
CASSSSYYRGAQPQHF
>.|.|TRBJ2-6|TRBV27
TGTGCCAGCAGGACCTTCGGGGTCGGGGCCAACGTCCTGACTTTC
CASRTFGVGANVLTF
>.|.|TRBJ1-2|TRBV21-1
TGTGCCAGTCCCCACCAGGGGAAACCACCCTATGGCTACACCTTC
CASPHQGKPPYGYTF
>.|.|TRBJ1-2|TRBV4-1
TGCGCCAGCAGCCAAGATTGGACCGCCCCTGGGGGCTACACCTTC
CASSQDWTAPGGYTF
>.|TRBD1|TRBJ2-3|TRBV29-1
TGCAGCGTGGACAGGGGGCGAGCAGATACGCAGTATTTT
CSVDRGRADTQYF
>.|TRBD1|TRBJ1-2|TRBV10-3
TGTGCCATCAGTGAGGGACAGGGGGCGGATGGCTACACCTTC
CAISEGQGADGYTF
>.|TRBD1|TRBJ2-5|TRBV30
TGTGCCTGGAGGACAGGGAAGGAGACCCAGTACTTC
CAWRTGKETQYF
>few|.|TRBJ1-2|TRBV5-6
TGTGCCAGCAGCTTGTTGGGGGCCGGCTATGGCTACACCTTC
CASSLLGAGYGYTF
>few|.|TRBJ2-3|TRBV18
TGTGCCAGCTCACCAGGGGCGGGGACTTACACAGATACGCAGTATTTT
CASSPGAGTYTDTQYF
>few|.|TRBJ1-2|TRBV7-3
TGTGCCAGCAGCTTAAGTGAGAGAGGGGGTGGCTATGGCTACACCTTC
CASSLSERGGGYGYTF
>.|.|TRBJ2-1|TRBV21-1
TGTGCCAGCAGAAGGACAGGGTCGGTGTTCTTC
CASRRTGSVFF
>.|.|TRBJ1-1|TRBV18
TGTGCCAGCTCACCACTTGGGGACACTGAAGCTTTCTTT
CASSPLGDTEAFF
>few|.|TRBJ1-1|TRBV19
TGTGCCAGTAGTATAACAGGCTGGAACACTGAAGCTTTCTTT
CASSITGWNTEAFF
>.|.|TRBJ1-1|TRBV20-1
TGCAGTGCCAGAAGGGCTGAAGCTTTCTTT
CSARRAEAFF
>many|.|TRBJ2-2|TRBV7-2
TGTGCCAGCAGCCCCCGTTACACGGTCGGGGAGCTGTTTTTT
CASSPRYTVGELFF
>.|TRBD1|TRBJ1-5|TRBV2
TGTGCCAGCAGCCACAGGGGTAACCAGCCCCAGCATTTT
CASSHRGNQPQHF
>.|.|TRBJ1-1|TRBV29-1
TGCAGCGTTGACCAGGGCAACACTGAAGCTTTCTTT
CSVDQGNTEAFF
>.|.|TRBJ1-2|TRBV30
TGTGCCTGGAGTAGGGGGACTAACTATGGCTACACCTTC
CAWSRGTNYGYTF
>.|.|TRBJ1-5|TRBV5-1
TGCGCCAGCAGCTTGGAGGCAGAGGATCAGCCCCAGCATTTT
CASSLEAEDQPQHF
>.|TRBD1|TRBJ1-5|TRBV9
TGTGCCAGCAGCGGGGGACAGGTGAGTCAGCCCCAGCATTTT
CASSGGQVSQPQHF
>once|.|TRBJ1-3|TRBV4-1
TGCGCCAGCACCGCAACAGGGAAGCGGAACACCATATATTTT
CASTATGKRNTIYF
>few|.|TRBJ2-1|TRBV7-9
TGTGCCAGCGGTGGGGTTTCCTCCTACAATGAGCAGTTCTTC
CASGGVSSYNEQFF
>.|TRBD1|TRBJ2-1|TRBV7-2
TGTGCCAGCAGACAGGGGGGAATAAATGAGCAGTTCTTC
CASRQGGINEQFF
>.|.|TRBJ1-1|TRBV6-4
TGTGCCAGCAGTGAACAGTTGGACACTGAAGCTTTCTTT
CASSEQLDTEAFF
>few|.|TRBJ1-3|TRBV30
TGTGCCTGGAGTAAACAGGGAGACACCATATATTTT
CAWSKQGDTIYF
>.|.|TRBJ2-7|TRBV6-1
TGTGCCAGCAGTGTGCAGGGGACCGCGGTACTCTACGAGCAGTACTTC
CASSVQGTAVLYEQYF
>few|.|TRBJ1-1|TRBV7-3
TGTGCCAGCAGCTTAGGGGAGGCGAACACTGAAGCTTTCTTT
CASSLGEANTEAFF
>.|.|TRBJ1-1|TRBV5-4
TGTGCCAGCAGCTTTGAGGGGGTAACTTTCTTT
CASSFEGVTFF